The rows below give T cell receptor beta chains drawn from one sample of a study of CD8 T cells in Susac syndrome. TCRdb reanalysed the immunoSEQ multiplex PCR reads using MiXCR and keeps one entry per CDR3 protein. The table has 60,000 to 75,000 distinct CDR3 sequences, 95% seen once. Specimen: CD8+ T cells from PBMCs. All receptors derive from a human donor in good health. Both conserved end residues are part of each CDR3. The D gene is left open where the match is weak. Not all rows give a size; the values are once, few, many and, for expanded clones, a class.

.,TRBJ2-5,TRBV4-3,TRBD2,TGCGCCAGCAGCCTCGGACTAGCGGGGGGGCCGGGTGAGACCCAGTACTTC,CASSLGLAGGPGETQYF
.,TRBJ2-2,TRBV7-9,TRBD2,TGTGCCAGCGGCCCCCTACTAGCGGGGACCAACACCGGGGAGCTGTTTTTT,CASGPLLAGTNTGELFF
.,TRBJ2-5,TRBV4-3,TRBD1,TGCGCCAGCAGCCAAGACCGACAGGGATATGAGACCCAGTACTTC,CASSQDRQGYETQYF
once,TRBJ2-6,TRBV7-9,.,TGTGCCAGCAGCGACAGGGACTCCGGGGCCAACGTCCTGACTTTC,CASSDRDSGANVLTF
.,TRBJ1-2,TRBV29-1,TRBD1,TGCAGCGCCAGAACTGGACAGGCTAACTATGGCTACACCTTC,CSARTGQANYGYTF
.,TRBJ1-1,TRBV28,.,TGTGCCAGCAGTTTCGCAACAAGTGAAGCTTTCTTT,CASSFATSEAFF
.,TRBJ2-5,TRBV6-5,.,TGTGCCAGCAGTTACCTCTATGCAGTCCAAGAGACCCAGTACTTC,CASSYLYAVQETQYF
.,TRBJ2-5,TRBV4-3,.,TGCGCCAGCCGCCAGGGCGGACAAGAGACCCAGTACTTC,CASRQGGQETQYF
.,TRBJ1-4,TRBV29-1,.,TGCAGCGTTGAAGGACGTATCGGAGATGAAAAACTGTTTTTT,CSVEGRIGDEKLFF
.,TRBJ2-1,TRBV10-3,TRBD1,TGTGCCATCAGTGAGTCGGGACAGCACAATGAGCAGTTCTTC,CAISESGQHNEQFF
.,TRBJ1-2,TRBV29-1,.,TGCAGCGTTGAAGCGCAGGGAGATTATGGCTACACCTTC,CSVEAQGDYGYTF
.,TRBJ1-1,TRBV4-1,TRBD1,TGCGCCAGCAGCCAACACACAGGGGTGGTTGGCAGAGAAGCTTTCTTT,CASSQHTGVVGREAFF
.,TRBJ1-1,TRBV6-5,.,TGTGCCAGCAGTTACCTCACTGAAGCTTTCTTT,CASSYLTEAFF
.,TRBJ2-3,TRBV24-1,.,TGTGCCACCAGTGATTTTGCCACAGATACGCAGTATTTT,CATSDFATDTQYF
.,TRBJ1-6,TRBV4-1,.,TGCGCCAGCAGCCTCATCGGGAGCAATTCACCCCTCCACTTT,CASSLIGSNSPLHF
.,TRBJ1-2,TRBV5-1,.,TGCGCCAGCAGCTCCACAGGGCCGGATGGCTACACCTTC,CASSSTGPDGYTF
.,TRBJ2-5,TRBV20-1,TRBD1,TGCAGCCTTAGGGGGCGGCGGGAGACCCAGTACTTC,CSLRGRRETQYF
once,TRBJ2-6,TRBV7-6,.,TGTGCCAGCAGCTTAGCGCTGGGGGACTCTGGGGCCAACGTCCTGACTTTC,CASSLALGDSGANVLTF
.,TRBJ1-5,TRBV29-1,.,TGCAGCGTCCTGGACTCTTATAGCAATCAGCCCCAGCATTTT,CSVLDSYSNQPQHF
.,TRBJ1-5,TRBV4-1,.,TGCGCCAGCAGCCAAGAGCCGGGCGGAGGTCAGCCCCAGCATTTT,CASSQEPGGGQPQHF
.,TRBJ1-6,TRBV12-3/TRBV12-4,.,TGTGCCAGCAGCTGGGCCCCGGGCGATTCACCCCTCCACTTT,CASSWAPGDSPLHF
.,TRBJ2-4,TRBV7-2,.,TGTGCCAGCAGCTTAGCGCAGGGGGGCCCGGGGAACATTCAGTACTTC,CASSLAQGGPGNIQYF
few,TRBJ2-7,TRBV4-1,TRBD2,TGCGCCAGCAGTCCGGGGGGGTTAAACGAGCAGTACTTC,CASSPGGLNEQYF
.,TRBJ2-5,TRBV4-1,.,TGCGCCAGCAGCCAAGTCAGGGACGGTGAGACCCAGTACTTC,CASSQVRDGETQYF
.,TRBJ1-1,TRBV14,.,TGTGCCAGCAGCCACCTGCGGGCTACCGAAGCTTTCTTT,CASSHLRATEAFF
.,TRBJ2-5,TRBV29-1,TRBD2,TGCAGCGTTGAAGGGGCTAGCGGGGCCCAAGAGACCCAGTACTTC,CSVEGASGAQETQYF
.,TRBJ2-3,TRBV5-1,.,TGCGCCAGCAGCTTATGGTCGGGACGCGGCACAGATACGCAGTATTTT,CASSLWSGRGTDTQYF
.,TRBJ1-1,TRBV27,.,TGTGCCAGCAGTTTATCTGTGGGAGGCACTGAAGCTTTCTTT,CASSLSVGGTEAFF
.,TRBJ2-3,TRBV7-9,.,TGTGCCAGCAGCTGGGGCACAGATACGCAGTATTTT,CASSWGTDTQYF
.,TRBJ1-1,TRBV29-1,TRBD1,TGCAGCGTTAGACAGGGTTACGCTGAAGCTTTCTTT,CSVRQGYAEAFF
.,TRBJ2-3,TRBV7-2,.,TGTGCCAGCAGCTTAGAGTCGCGGGGGCCAGATACGCAGTATTTT,CASSLESRGPDTQYF
.,TRBJ1-3,TRBV28,.,TGTGCCAGCAGTTCCCGGAGGGACTTTAACAACACCATATATTTT,CASSSRRDFNNTIYF
few,TRBJ1-2,TRBV6-6,TRBD1,TGTGCCAGCAGTCACAGGGGGAGATATGGCTACACCTTC,CASSHRGRYGYTF
.,TRBJ2-7,TRBV27,.,TGTGCCAGCAGTTTCAGCGGGACACTGAGCTCCTACGAGCAGTACTTC,CASSFSGTLSSYEQYF
.,TRBJ2-5,TRBV27,.,TGTGCCAGCAGTTTATTGGGGAGCGGAGAGACCCAGTACTTC,CASSLLGSGETQYF
.,TRBJ1-2,TRBV6-6,.,TGTGCCAGCAGCCTTGACTACTATGGCTACACCTTC,CASSLDYYGYTF
.,TRBJ1-3,TRBV15,.,TGTGCCACCAGCAGAGATCGTGGTAGGGGCTCTGGAAACACCATATATTTT,CATSRDRGRGSGNTIYF